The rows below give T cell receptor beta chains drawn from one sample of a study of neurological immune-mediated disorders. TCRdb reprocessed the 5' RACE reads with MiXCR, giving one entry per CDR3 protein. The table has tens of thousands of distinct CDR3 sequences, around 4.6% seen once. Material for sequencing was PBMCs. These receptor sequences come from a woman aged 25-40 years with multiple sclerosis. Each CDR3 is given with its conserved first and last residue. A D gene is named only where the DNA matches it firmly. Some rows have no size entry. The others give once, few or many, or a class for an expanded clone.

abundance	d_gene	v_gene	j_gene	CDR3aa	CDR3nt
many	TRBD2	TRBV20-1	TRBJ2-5	CSARDPAASGAQETQYF	TGCAGTGCTAGAGATCCGGCGGCTAGCGGGGCCCAAGAGACCCAGTACTTC
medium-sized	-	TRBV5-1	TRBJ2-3	CASSLGGTDTQYF	TGCGCCAGCAGCCTCGGAGGGACAGATACGCAGTATTTT
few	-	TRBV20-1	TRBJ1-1	CSARDGANTEAFF	TGCAGTGCTAGAGATGGGGCGAACACTGAAGCTTTCTTT
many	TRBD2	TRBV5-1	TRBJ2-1	CASSLVGRPYNEQFF	TGCGCCAGCAGCTTGGTCGGGAGGCCTTACAATGAGCAGTTCTTC
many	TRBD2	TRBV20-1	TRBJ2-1	CSARESSGSANEQFF	TGCAGTGCTAGAGAAAGCAGCGGGAGTGCTAATGAGCAGTTCTTC
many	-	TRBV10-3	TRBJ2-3	CAIKASVEAVYTDTQYF	TGTGCCATCAAGGCTAGCGTAGAGGCGGTCTACACAGATACGCAGTATTTT
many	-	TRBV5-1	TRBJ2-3	CASSSRQGGGTDTQYF	TGCGCCAGCAGCTCCCGACAGGGAGGGGGCACAGATACGCAGTATTTT
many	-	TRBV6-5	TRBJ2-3	CASTSPGRNPDTQYF	TGTGCCAGCACCTCCCCGGGGCGGAACCCAGATACGCAGTATTTT
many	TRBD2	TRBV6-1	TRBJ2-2	CASSDTSGGAGELFF	TGTGCCAGCAGTGATACTAGCGGGGGGGCCGGGGAGCTGTTTTTT
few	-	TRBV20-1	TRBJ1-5	CSASPGQSQPQHF	TGCAGTGCTAGTCCGGGACAAAGTCAGCCCCAGCATTTT
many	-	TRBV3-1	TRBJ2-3	CASSPRTDTQYF	TGTGCCAGCAGCCCCCGCACAGATACGCAGTATTTT
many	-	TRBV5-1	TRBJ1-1	CASSLDGSNEAFF	TGCGCCAGCAGCTTGGACGGGAGTAATGAAGCTTTCTTT
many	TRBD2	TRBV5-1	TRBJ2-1	CASSQASGGPNNEQFF	TGCGCCAGCAGCCAGGCTAGCGGGGGACCAAACAATGAGCAGTTCTTC
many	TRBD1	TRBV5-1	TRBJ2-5	CASYPGQGLGETQYF	TGCGCCAGCTATCCGGGACAGGGACTTGGCGAGACCCAGTACTTC
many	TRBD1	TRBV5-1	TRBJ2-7	CASSHPGQGSYEQYF	TGCGCCAGCAGCCACCCGGGACAGGGCTCCTACGAGCAGTACTTC
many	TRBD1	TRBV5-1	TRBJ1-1	CASSIQGQAEAFF	TGCGCCAGCAGCATACAGGGGCAGGCTGAAGCTTTCTTT
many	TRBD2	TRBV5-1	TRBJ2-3	CASSSGGSGSTDTQYF	TGCGCCAGCAGCTCGGGGGGTAGCGGGAGCACAGATACGCAGTATTTT
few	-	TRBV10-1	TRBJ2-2	CASPEGAGELFF	TGCGCCAGCCCTGAGGGGGCCGGGGAGCTGTTTTTT
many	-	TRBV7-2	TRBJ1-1	CASSPLVVNTEAFF	TGTGCCAGCAGCCCTCTGGTAGTGAACACTGAAGCTTTCTTT
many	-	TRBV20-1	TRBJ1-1	CSARHRETEAFF	TGCAGTGCTAGACACCGGGAGACTGAAGCTTTCTTT
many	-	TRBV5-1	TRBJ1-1	CASSLAGQRALPNTEAFF	TGCGCCAGCAGCTTGGCGGGGCAACGCGCGCTGCCGAACACTGAAGCTTTCTTT
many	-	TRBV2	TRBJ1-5	CASSGQANQPQHF	TGTGCCAGCAGTGGGCAAGCCAATCAGCCCCAGCATTTT
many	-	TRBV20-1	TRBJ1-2	CSAWEGGYTF	TGCAGTGCTTGGGAGGGAGGCTACACCTTC
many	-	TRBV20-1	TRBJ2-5	CSARGGGGPQETQYF	TGCAGTGCTAGAGGAGGGGGGGGCCCCCAAGAGACCCAGTACTTC
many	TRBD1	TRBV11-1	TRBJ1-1	CASSNRGLNTEAFF	TGTGCCAGCAGCAACAGGGGGCTGAACACTGAAGCTTTCTTT
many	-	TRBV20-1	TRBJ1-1	CSARDSRLNTEAFF	TGCAGTGCTAGAGATAGCAGGCTGAACACTGAAGCTTTCTTT
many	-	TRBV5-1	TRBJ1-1	CASSLQGPNTEAFF	TGCGCCAGCAGCCTACAGGGTCCGAACACTGAAGCTTTCTTT
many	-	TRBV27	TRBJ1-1	CASSLTRGDTEAFF	TGTGCCAGCAGTTTAACCCGGGGGGACACTGAAGCTTTCTTT
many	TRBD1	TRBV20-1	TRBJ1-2	CSANSRGLYGYTF	TGCAGTGCTAATTCCAGGGGGCTCTATGGCTACACCTTC
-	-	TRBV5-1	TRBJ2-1	CASSSGADRKDNEQFF	TGCGCCAGCAGCTCGGGGGCAGACCGTAAGGACAATGAGCAGTTCTTC
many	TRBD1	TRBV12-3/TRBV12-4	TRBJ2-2	CASSLGQGYTGELFF	TGTGCCAGCAGCTTAGGACAGGGATACACCGGGGAGCTGTTTTTT
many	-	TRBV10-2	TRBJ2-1	CASSATDRYLGQFF	TGCGCCAGCAGCGCTACAGACAGGTATCTCGGGCAGTTCTTC